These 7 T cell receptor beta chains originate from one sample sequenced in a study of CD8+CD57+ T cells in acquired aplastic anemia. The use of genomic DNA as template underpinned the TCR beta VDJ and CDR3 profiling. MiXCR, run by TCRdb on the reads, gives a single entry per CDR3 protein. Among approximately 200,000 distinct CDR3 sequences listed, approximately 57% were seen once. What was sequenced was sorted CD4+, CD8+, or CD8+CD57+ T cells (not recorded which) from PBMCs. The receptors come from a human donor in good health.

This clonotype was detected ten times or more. CDR3 residues: CASNMMETQYF. The CDR3 region has the DNA TGCGCCAGCAACATGATGGAGACCCAGTACTTC. This chain joins TRBV5-1 and TRBJ2-5; D is ambiguous. The germline V and J ends were trimmed by 6 bases and 5 bases, with 8 bases remaining between them. Germline loops: CDR1 SGHRS, CDR2 YFSETQ. The CDR3 is 11 residues long.

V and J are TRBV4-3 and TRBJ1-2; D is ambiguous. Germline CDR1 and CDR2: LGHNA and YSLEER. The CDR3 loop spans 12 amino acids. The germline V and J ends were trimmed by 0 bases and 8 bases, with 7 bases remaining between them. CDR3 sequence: CASSQDRKGYTF. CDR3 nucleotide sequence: TGCGCCAGCAGCCAAGACAGAAAGGGCTACACCTTC.

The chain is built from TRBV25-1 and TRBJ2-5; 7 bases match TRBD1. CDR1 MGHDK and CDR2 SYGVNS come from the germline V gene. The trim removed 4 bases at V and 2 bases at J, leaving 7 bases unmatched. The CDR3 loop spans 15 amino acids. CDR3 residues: CASSGGPGGQETQYF. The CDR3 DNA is TGTGCCAGCAGTGGGGGTCCAGGGGGACAAGAGACCCAGTACTTC.

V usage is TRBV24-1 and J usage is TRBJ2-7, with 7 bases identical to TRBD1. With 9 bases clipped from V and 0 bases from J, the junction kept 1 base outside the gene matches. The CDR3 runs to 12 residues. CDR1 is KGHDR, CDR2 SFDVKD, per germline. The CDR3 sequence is CATQGDSYEQYF. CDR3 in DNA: TGTGCCACCCAGGGGGACTCCTACGAGCAGTACTTC.

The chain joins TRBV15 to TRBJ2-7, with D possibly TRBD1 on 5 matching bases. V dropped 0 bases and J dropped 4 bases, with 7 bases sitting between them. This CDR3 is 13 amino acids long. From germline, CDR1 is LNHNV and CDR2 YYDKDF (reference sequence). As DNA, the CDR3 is TGTGCCACCAGCAGAGAGACAGTATACGAGCAGTACTTC. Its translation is CATSRETVYEQYF.

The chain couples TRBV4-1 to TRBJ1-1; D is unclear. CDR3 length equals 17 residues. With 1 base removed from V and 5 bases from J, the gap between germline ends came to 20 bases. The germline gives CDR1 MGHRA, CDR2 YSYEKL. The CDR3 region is CASSQGAGPRAGTEAFF. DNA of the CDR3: TGCGCCAGCAGCCAAGGGGCAGGACCCCGAGCCGGGACTGAAGCTTTCTTT.

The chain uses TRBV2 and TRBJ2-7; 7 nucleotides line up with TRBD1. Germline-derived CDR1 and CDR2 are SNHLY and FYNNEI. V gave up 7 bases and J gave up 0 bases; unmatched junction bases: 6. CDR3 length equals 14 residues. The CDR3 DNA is TGTGCCAGCACCTACAGGGGAGACTCCTACGAGCAGTACTTC. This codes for CASTYRGDSYEQYF.